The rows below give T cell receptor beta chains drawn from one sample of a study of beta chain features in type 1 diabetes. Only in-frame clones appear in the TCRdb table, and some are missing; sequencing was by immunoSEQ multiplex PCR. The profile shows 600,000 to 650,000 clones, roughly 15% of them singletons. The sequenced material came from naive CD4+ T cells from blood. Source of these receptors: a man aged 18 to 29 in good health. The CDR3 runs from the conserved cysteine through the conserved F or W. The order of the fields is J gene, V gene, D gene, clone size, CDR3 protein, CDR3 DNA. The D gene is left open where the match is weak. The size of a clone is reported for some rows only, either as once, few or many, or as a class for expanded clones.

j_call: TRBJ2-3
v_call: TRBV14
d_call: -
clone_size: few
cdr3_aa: CASSQDAGTDTQYF
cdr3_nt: TGTGCCAGCAGCCAAGACGCGGGAACAGATACGCAGTATTTT

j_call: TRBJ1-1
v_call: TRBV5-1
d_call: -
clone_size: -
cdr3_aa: CASSPRETPNTEAFF
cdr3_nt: TGCGCCAGCAGCCCCAGAGAAACGCCCAACACTGAAGCTTTCTTT

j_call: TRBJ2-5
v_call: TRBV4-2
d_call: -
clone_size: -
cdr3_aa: CASSQEGQGETQYF
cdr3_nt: TGTGCCAGCAGCCAAGAGGGGCAGGGTGAGACCCAGTACTTC

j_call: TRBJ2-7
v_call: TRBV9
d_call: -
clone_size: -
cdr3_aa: CASSVATGHSYDEQYF
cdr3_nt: TGTGCCAGCAGCGTAGCTACGGGACACTCCTACGATGAGCAGTACTTC

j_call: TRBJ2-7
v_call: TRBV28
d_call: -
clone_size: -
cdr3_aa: CASRVRGVHYEQYF
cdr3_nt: TGTGCCAGCAGGGTCCGGGGAGTCCACTACGAGCAGTACTTC

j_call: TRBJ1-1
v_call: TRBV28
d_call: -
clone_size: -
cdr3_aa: CASTLTWTGEAFF
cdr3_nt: TGTGCCAGCACCCTTACCTGGACGGGAGAAGCTTTCTTT

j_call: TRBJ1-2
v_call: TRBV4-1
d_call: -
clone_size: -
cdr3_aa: CASSQGIRGAAGHGYTF
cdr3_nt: TGCGCCAGCAGCCAAGGAATCAGGGGAGCCGCTGGGCACGGCTACACCTTC

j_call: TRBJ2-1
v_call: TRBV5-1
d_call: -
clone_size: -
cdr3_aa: CASSFLSSHEQFF
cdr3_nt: TGCGCCAGCAGCTTCCTTTCTTCGCATGAGCAGTTCTTC

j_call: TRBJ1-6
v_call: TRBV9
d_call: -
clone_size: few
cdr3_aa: CASSVALGDSPLHF
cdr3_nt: TGTGCCAGCAGCGTAGCGCTGGGTGATTCACCCCTCCACTTT

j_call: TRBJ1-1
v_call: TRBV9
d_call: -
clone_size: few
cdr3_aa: CASSLGRNTEAFF
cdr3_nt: TGTGCCAGCAGCCTAGGTCGGAACACTGAAGCTTTCTTT

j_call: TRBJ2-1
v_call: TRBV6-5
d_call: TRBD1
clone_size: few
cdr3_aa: CASSYRTGGYNEQFF
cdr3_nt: TGTGCCAGCAGTTACCGGACAGGGGGCTACAATGAGCAGTTCTTC

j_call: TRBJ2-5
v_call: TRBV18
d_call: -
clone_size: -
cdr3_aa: CASSPPGQETQYF
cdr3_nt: TGTGCCAGCTCACCACCGGGGCAAGAGACCCAGTACTTC

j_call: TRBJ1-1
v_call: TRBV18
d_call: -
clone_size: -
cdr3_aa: CASSAQANTEAFF
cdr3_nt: TGTGCCAGCTCCGCACAGGCAAACACTGAAGCTTTCTTT

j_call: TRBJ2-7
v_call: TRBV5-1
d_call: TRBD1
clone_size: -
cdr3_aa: CASSRTGDEQYF
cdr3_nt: TGCGCCAGCAGCAGGACAGGGGACGAGCAGTACTTC

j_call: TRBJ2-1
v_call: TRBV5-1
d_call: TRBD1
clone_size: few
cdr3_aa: CASSNYRDRAYNEQFF
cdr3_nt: TGCGCCAGCAGCAATTACCGGGACAGGGCCTACAATGAGCAGTTCTTC

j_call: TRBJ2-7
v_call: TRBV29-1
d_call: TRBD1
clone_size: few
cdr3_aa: CSVAGQGKQYF
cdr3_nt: TGCAGCGTTGCGGGACAGGGGAAGCAGTACTTC

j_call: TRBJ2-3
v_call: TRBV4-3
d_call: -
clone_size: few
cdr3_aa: CASSQSGVDTQYF
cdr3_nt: TGCGCCAGCAGCCAGTCGGGGGTAGATACGCAGTATTTT

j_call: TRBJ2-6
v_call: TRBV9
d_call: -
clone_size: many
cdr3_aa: CASSVVGANVLTF
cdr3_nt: TGTGCCAGCAGCGTAGTTGGGGCCAACGTCCTGACTTTC

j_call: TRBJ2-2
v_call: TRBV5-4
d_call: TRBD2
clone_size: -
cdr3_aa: CASSPRAGAYTGELFF
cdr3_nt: TGTGCCAGCAGCCCACGGGCGGGAGCGTACACCGGGGAGCTGTTTTTT

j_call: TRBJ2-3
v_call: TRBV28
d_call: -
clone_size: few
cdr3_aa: CASSFPYRTTDTQYF
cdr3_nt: TGTGCCAGCAGTTTCCCCTACCGGACCACAGATACGCAGTATTTT

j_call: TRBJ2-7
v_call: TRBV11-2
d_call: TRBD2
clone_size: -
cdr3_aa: CASGGLAGGYAREQYF
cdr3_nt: TGTGCCAGCGGGGGACTAGCGGGAGGCTATGCCCGCGAGCAGTACTTC

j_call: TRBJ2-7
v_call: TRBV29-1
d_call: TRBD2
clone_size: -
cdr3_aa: CSVERTSGDTYEQYF
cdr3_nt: TGCAGCGTTGAACGGACTAGCGGGGACACCTACGAGCAGTACTTC

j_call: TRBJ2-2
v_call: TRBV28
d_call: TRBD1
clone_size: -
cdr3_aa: CASSTDRVYNGELFF
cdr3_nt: TGTGCCAGCAGTACAGACAGGGTGTATAACGGGGAGCTGTTTTTT

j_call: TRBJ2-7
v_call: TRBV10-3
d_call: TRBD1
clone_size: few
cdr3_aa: CAIRGQSKSYEQYF
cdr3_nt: TGTGCCATCAGGGGACAGTCAAAGTCCTACGAGCAGTACTTC

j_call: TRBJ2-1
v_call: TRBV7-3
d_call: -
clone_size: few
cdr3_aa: CASRISGAQPNEQFF
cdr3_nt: TGTGCCAGCAGGATCTCAGGGGCGCAGCCCAATGAGCAGTTCTTC

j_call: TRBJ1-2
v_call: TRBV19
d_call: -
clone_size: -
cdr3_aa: CASSIDRADYTF
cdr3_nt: TGTGCCAGTAGTATAGATAGGGCTGACTACACCTTC

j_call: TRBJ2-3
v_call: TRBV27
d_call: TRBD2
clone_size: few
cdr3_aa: CASSLGRTSFTDTQYF
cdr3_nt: TGTGCCAGCAGTTTGGGGAGGACTAGCTTCACAGATACGCAGTATTTT

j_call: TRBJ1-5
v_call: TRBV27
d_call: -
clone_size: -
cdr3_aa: CASSPYGVTNQPQHF
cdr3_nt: TGTGCCAGCAGTCCATACGGGGTTACTAATCAGCCCCAGCATTTT

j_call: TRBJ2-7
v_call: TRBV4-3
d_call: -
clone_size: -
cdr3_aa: CASSQAGNSYEQYF
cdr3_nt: TGCGCCAGCAGCCAGGCGGGTAACTCCTACGAGCAGTACTTC

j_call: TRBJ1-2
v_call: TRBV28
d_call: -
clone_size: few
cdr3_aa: CASSGWRAYGYTF
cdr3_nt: TGTGCCAGCAGTGGGTGGAGGGCCTATGGCTACACCTTC

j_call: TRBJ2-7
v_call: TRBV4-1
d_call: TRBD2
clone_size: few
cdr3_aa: CASSQDRRTRPYEQYF
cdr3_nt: TGCGCCAGCAGCCAAGATAGGCGGACTAGGCCCTACGAGCAGTACTTC

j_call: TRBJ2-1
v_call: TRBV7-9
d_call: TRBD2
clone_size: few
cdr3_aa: CASSLALGLAGDQDEQFF
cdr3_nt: TGTGCCAGCAGCTTAGCGTTGGGACTAGCGGGAGATCAGGATGAGCAGTTCTTC

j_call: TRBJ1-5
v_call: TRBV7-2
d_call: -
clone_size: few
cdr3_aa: CASSLEVTGTKHF
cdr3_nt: TGTGCCAGCAGCTTAGAGGTAACCGGGACGAAGCATTTT